Detailed here is one T cell receptor (beta chain). Produced via immunoSEQ multiplex PCR; TCRdb's table is partial and in-frame only. Of 230,000 or so clones in the sample, around 94% were seen once. This sample was included in a study of control samples from healthy donors and cancer patients. Trimming removed 5 bases from V and 8 bases from J, with 22 bases in between. The V gene's germline CDR1 is MDHEN and CDR2 SYDVKM. There are 16 residues in the CDR3. This receptor was obtained from a man aged 50 or older in good health. The sample was blood. The V and J genes are TRBV28 and TRBJ2-4; D unclear. CDR3 sequence (DNA): TGTGCCAGCAGTGCTTCTCAAAGGACCCCCGGAGACATTCAGTACTTC. It translates to CASSASQRTPGDIQYF.